The entry that follows covers one TCR beta chain sequence. Other DNA sequences of this sample code for an identical CDR3. The assay was immunoSEQ multiplex PCR, and TCRdb's table has in-frame clones only and misses some. The table includes some 130,000 clones, 70% to 80% detected once. Germline-derived CDR1 and CDR2 are SGHAT and FQNNGV. The CDR3 has 12 amino acids. V shed 5 bases and J shed 7 bases, with 8 bases lying between them. This sample stems from a study of blood T cell repertoires in COVID-19. Study in general: From the United States, Italy and Spain came samples of acute and convalescent COVID-19.

The chain recombines TRBV11-2 with TRBJ2-2; possible D gene TRBD2, 6 bases. The sample taken for sequencing was peripheral blood. This receptor was identified in a man in his sixties who had recovered from COVID-19. The chain's CDR3 is CASSPGVGELFF. The CDR3 coding sequence is TGTGCCAGCAGCCCGGGAGTCGGGGAGCTGTTTTTT. Using reference TRBV11-2 and TRBJ2-2 for the parts outside the CDR3, the full variable domain is EAGVAQSPRYKIIEKRQSVAFWCNPISGHATLYWYQQILGQGPKLLIQFQNNGVVDDSQLPKDRFSAERLKGVDSTLKIQPAKLEDSAVYLCASSPGVGELFFGEGSRLTVL.